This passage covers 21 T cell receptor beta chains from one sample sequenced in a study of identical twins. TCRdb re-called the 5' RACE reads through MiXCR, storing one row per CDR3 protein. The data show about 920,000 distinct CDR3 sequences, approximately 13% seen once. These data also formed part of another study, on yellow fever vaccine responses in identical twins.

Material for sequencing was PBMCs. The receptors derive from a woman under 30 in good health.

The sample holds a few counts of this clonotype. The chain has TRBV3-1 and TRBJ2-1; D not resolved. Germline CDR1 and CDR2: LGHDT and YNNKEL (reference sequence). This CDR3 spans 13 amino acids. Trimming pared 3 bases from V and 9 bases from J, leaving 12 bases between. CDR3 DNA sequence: TGTGCCAGCAGCCAGGCCGTAGCTGGTGAGCAGTTCTTC. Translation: CASSQAVAGEQFF.

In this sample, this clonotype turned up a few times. The CDR3 sequence: CASSQTNTDTQYF. The CDR3 DNA follows: TGCGCCAGCAGCCAAACAAACACAGATACGCAGTATTTT. The chain carries TRBV4-1 and TRBJ2-3, with no clear D. Trimming removed 2 bases from V and 2 bases from J, with 5 bases in between. In germline, CDR1 is MGHRA, CDR2 YSYEKL. The CDR3 covers 13 residues.

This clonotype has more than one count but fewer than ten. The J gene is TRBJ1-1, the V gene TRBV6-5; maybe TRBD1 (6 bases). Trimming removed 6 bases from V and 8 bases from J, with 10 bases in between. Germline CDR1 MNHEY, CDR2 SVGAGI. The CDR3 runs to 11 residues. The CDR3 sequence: CASRQGREAFF. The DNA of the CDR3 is TGTGCCAGCAGGCAGGGGCGGGAAGCTTTCTTT.

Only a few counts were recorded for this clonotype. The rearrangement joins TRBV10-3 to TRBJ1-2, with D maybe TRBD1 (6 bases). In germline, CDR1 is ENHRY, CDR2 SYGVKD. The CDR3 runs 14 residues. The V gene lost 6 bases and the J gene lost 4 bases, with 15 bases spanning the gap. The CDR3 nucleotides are TGTGCCATCAGCGAAGGTGGCAGGGGCTATGGCTACACCTTC. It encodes CAISEGGRGYGYTF.

DNA of the CDR3: TGTGCCAGCAGTTCCCAGGGGAACCCTGCCTACGAGCAGTACGTC. Amino acid sequence: CASSSQGNPAYEQYV. The chain joins TRBV28 to TRBJ2-7; D is perhaps TRBD1 (6 bases). V lost 4 bases to trimming and J lost 2 bases, with 15 bases between them. In germline, CDR1 is MDHEN, CDR2 SYDVKM. This CDR3 spans 15 amino acids.

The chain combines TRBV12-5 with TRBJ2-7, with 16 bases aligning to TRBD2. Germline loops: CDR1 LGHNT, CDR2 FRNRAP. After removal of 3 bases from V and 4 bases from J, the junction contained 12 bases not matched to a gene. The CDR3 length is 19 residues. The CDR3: CASGFPSGTSGRGQYEQYF. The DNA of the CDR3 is TGTGCTAGTGGTTTCCCCTCCGGGACTAGCGGGAGGGGGCAGTACGAGCAGTACTTC.

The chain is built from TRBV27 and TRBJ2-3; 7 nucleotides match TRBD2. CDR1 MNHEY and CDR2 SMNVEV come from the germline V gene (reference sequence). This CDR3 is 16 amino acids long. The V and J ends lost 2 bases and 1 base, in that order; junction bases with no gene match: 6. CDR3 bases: TGTGCCAGCAGTTTACCCCCGGGAGGAGGCACAGATACGCAGTATTTT. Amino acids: CASSLPPGGGTDTQYF.

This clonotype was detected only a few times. CDR3: CSVKRDSQNTGELFF. CDR3 in DNA: TGCAGCGTAAAACGGGACAGCCAGAACACCGGGGAGCTGTTTTTT. The V call is TRBV29-1, the J call TRBJ2-2; 7 positions agree with TRBD1. Germline V gene data show CDR1 as SQVTM and CDR2 as ANQGSEA. The CDR3 covers 15 residues. The ends lost 6 bases at V and 1 base at J; junction bases unmatched: 8.

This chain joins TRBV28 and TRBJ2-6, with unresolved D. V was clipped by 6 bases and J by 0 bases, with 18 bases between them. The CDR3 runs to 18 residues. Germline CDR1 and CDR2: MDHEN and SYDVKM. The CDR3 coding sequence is TGTGCCAGCAGCCCCGGACGGCCTCTCAGCTCTGGGGCCAACGTCCTGACTTTC. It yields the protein CASSPGRPLSSGANVLTF.

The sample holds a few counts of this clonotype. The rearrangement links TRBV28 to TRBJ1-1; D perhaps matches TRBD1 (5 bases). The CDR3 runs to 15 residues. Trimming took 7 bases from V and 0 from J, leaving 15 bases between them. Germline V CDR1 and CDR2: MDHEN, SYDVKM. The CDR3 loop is CASILGGTMNTEAFF. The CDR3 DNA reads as TGTGCCAGCATCTTGGGGGGAACCATGAACACTGAAGCTTTCTTT.

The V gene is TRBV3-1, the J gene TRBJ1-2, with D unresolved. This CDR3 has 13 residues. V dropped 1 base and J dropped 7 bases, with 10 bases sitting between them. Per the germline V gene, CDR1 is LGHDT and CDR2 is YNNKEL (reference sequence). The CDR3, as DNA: TGTGCCAGCAGCCAAGGGACTCCGAGTGGCTACACCTTC. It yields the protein CASSQGTPSGYTF. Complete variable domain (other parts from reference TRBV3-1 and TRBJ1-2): DTAVSQTPKYLVTQMGNDKSIKCEQNLGHDTMYWYKQDSKKFLKIMFSYNNKELIINETVPNRFSPKSPDKAHLNLHINSLELGDSAVYFCASSQGTPSGYTFGSGTRLTVV.

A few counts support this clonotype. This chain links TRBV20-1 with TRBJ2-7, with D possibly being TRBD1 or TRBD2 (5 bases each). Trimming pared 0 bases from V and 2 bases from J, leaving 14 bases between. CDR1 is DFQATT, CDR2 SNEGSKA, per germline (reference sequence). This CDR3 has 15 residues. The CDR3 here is CSARDPAGSPYEQYF. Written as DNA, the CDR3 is TGCAGTGCTAGAGATCCAGCAGGGAGCCCCTACGAGCAGTACTTC.

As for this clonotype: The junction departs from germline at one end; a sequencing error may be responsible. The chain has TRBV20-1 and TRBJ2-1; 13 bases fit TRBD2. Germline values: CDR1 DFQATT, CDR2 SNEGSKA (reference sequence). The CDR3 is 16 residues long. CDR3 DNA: TGCTGTGCTAGAGCCAGACTAGCGGGGGGCCTGGATGAGCAGTTCTTC. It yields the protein CCARARLAGGLDEQFF.

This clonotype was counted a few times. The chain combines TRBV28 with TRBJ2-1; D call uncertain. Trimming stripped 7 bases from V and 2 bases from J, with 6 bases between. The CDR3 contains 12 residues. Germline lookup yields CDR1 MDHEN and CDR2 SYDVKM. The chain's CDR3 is CASITTYNEQFF. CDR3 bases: TGTGCCAGCATAACTACCTACAATGAGCAGTTCTTC. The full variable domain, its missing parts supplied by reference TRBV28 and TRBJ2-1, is DVKVTQSSRYLVKRTGEKVFLECVQDMDHENMFWYRQDPGLGLRLIYFSYDVKMKEKGDIPEGYSVSREKKERFSLILESASTNQTSMYLCASITTYNEQFFGPGTRLTVL.

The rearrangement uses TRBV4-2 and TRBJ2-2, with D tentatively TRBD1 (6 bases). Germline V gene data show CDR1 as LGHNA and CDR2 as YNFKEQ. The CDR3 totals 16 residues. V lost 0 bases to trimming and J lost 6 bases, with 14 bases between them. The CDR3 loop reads CASSQDDRPPSGELFF. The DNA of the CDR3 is TGTGCCAGCAGCCAAGATGACAGGCCCCCGTCCGGGGAGCTGTTTTTT.

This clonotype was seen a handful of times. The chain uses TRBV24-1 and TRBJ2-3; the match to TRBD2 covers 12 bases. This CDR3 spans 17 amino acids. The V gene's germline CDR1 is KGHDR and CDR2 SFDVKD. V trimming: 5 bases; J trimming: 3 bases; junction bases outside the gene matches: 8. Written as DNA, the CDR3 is TGTGCCACCAGTGCACACCCAACTAGCGGGAGGACAGATACGCAGTATTTT. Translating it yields CATSAHPTSGRTDTQYF.

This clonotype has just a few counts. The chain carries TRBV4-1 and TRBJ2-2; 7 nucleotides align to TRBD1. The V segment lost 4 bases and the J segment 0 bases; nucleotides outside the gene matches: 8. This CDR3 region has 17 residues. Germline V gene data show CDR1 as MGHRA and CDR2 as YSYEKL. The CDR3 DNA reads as TGCGCCAGCAGCCCAAAAGCCGGGACAGCGAACACCGGGGAGCTGTTTTTT. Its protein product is CASSPKAGTANTGELFF.

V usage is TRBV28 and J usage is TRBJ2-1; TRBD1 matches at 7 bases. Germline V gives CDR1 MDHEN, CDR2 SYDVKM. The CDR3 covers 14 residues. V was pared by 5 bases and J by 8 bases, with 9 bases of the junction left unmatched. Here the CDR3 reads CASSPGQIVYEQFF. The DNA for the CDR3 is TGTGCCAGCAGTCCGGGACAGATCGTATATGAGCAGTTCTTC. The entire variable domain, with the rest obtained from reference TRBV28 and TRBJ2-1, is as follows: DVKVTQSSRYLVKRTGEKVFLECVQDMDHENMFWYRQDPGLGLRLIYFSYDVKMKEKGDIPEGYSVSREKKERFSLILESASTNQTSMYLCASSPGQIVYEQFFGPGTRLTVL.

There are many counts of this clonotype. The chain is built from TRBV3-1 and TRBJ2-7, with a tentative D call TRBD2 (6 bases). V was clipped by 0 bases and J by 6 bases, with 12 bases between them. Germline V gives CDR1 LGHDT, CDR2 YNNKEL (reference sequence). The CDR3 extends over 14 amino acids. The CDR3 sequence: CASSQEVGGFEQYV. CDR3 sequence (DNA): TGTGCCAGCAGCCAAGAAGTAGGAGGGTTCGAGCAGTACGTC.

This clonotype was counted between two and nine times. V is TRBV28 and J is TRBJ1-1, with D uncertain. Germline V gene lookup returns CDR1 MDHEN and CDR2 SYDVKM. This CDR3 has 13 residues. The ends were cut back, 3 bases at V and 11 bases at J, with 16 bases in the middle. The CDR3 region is CASSFSTPGVAFF. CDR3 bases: TGTGCCAGCAGTTTTTCGACCCCCGGAGTTGCTTTCTTT.

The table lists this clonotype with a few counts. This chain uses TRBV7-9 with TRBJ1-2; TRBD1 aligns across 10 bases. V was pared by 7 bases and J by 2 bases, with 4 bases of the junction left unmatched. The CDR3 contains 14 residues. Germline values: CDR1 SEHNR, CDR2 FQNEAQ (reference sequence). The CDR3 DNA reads TGTGCCAGCAATGGACAGGGGGACAACTATGGCTACACCTTC. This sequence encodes CASNGQGDNYGYTF.